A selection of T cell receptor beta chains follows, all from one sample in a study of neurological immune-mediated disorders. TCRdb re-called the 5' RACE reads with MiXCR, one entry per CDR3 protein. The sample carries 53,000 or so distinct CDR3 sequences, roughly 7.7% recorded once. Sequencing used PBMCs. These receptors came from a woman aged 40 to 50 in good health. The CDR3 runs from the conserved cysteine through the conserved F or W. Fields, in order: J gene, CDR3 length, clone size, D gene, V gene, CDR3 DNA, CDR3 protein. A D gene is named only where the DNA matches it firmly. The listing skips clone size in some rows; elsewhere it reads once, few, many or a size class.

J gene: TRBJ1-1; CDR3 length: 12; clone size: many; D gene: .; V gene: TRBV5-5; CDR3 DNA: TGTGCCAGCAGCCCGGGGGAACCTGAAGCTTTCTTT; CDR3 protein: CASSPGEPEAFF
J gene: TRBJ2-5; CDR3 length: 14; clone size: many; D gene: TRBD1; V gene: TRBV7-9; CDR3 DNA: TGTGCCAGCAGCCGACAGGGGGCGGGAGAGACCCAGTACTTC; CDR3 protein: CASSRQGAGETQYF
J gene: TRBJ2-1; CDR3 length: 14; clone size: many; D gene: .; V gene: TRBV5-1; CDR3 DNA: TGCGCCAGCAGCTTGGGGGCCCACGGCAATGAGCAGTTCTTC; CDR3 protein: CASSLGAHGNEQFF
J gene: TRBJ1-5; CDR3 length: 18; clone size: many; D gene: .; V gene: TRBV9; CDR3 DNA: TGTGCCAGCAGCGTATATGATTACGGCAGTGAAAGCAATCAGCCCCAGCATTTT; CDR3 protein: CASSVYDYGSESNQPQHF
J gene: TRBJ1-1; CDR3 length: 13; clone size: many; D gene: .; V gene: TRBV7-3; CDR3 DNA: TGTGCCAGCAGCTCGGGACCCGGCACTGAAGCTTTCTTT; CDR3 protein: CASSSGPGTEAFF
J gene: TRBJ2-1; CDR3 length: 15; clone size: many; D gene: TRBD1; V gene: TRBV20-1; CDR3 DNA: TGCAGTGCCACCCGGACAGGGGGAAAGAGGGATGAGCAGTTCTTC; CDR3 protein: CSATRTGGKRDEQFF
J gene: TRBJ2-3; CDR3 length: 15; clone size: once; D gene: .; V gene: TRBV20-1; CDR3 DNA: TGCAGTGCTAGGCCCGAAAGGGGATTCACAGATACGCAGTATTTT; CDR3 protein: CSARPERGFTDTQYF
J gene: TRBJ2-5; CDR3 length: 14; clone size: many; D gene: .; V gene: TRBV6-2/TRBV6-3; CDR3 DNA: TGTGCCAGCAGTTACGGAACTAGTGGTACGACCCAGTACTTC; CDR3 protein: CASSYGTSGTTQYF
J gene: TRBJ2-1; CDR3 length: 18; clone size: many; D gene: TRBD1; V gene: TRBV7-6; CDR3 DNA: TGTGCCAGCAGCTTAGCGTTAGGGGGCTCAAGCTCCTACAATGAGCAGTTCTTC; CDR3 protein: CASSLALGGSSSYNEQFF
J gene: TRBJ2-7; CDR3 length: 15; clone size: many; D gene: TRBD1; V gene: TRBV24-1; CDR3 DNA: TGTGCCACCAGTCCGGGCGAGGGGGCGACCTACGAGCAGTACTTC; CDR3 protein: CATSPGEGATYEQYF
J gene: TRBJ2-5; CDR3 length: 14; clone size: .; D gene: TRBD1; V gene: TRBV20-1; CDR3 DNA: TGCAGTGCTGGGGGACAGGGGAACTGGGAGACCCAGTACTTC; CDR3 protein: CSAGGQGNWETQYF
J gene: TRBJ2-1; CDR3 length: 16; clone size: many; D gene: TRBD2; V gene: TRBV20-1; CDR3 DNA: TGCAGTGCTAGAAGACATAGCGGGATTGGCCCTACGGAGCAGTTCTTC; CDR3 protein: CSARRHSGIGPTEQFF
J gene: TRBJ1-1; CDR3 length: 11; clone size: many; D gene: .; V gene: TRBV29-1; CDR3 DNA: TGCAGCGTTGACAGGAACACTGAAGCTTTCTTT; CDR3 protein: CSVDRNTEAFF
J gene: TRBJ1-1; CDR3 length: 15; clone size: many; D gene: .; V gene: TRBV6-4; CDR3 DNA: TGTGCCAGCACCTCCGGACCCAAGGGAATCACTGAAGCTTTCTTT; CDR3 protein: CASTSGPKGITEAFF
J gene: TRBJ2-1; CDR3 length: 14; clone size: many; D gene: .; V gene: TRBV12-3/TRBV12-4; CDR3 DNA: TGTGCCAGCAGTCCCACGAGACAGTCGTATGAGCAGTTCTTC; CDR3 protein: CASSPTRQSYEQFF
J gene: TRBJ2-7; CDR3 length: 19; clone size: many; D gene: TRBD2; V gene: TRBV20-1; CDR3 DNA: TGCAGTGCTAGAGATCCCCACACTAGCGGGAGGGCCAGCTCCTACGAGCAGTACTTC; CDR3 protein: CSARDPHTSGRASSYEQYF
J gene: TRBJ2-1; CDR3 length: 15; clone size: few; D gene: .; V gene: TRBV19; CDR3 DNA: TGTGCCAGTAGTATATATGGGGCAGGGAAGGGTGAGCAGTTCTTC; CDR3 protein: CASSIYGAGKGEQFF
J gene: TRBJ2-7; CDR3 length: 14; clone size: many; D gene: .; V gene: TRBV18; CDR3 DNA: TGTGCCAGCTCACTGAACCGGGGTAACTACGAGCAGTACTTC; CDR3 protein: CASSLNRGNYEQYF
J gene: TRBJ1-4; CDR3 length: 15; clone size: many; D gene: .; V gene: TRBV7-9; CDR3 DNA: TGTGCCAGCAGCCACCGTGTAGGGGTAAATGAAAAACTGTTTTTT; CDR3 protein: CASSHRVGVNEKLFF
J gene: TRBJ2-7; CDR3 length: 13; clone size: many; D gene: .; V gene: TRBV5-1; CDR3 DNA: TGCGCCAGCAGCTCAGAACCTTCCTACGAGCAGTACTTC; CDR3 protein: CASSSEPSYEQYF
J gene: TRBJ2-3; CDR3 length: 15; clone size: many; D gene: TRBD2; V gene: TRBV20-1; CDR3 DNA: TGCAGTGCTAGGGGGACTAGCGGCGTCACAGATACGCAGTATTTT; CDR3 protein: CSARGTSGVTDTQYF
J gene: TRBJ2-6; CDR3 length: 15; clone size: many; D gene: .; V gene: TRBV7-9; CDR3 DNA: TGTGCCAGCAGCTCGACGGTCTCTGGGGCCAACGTCCTGACTTTC; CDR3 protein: CASSSTVSGANVLTF
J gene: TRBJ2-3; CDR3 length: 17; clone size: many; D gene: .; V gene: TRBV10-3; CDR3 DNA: TGTGCCATCAGTGAGAGCCCATCCAGCCCCCGCACAGATACGCAGTATTTT; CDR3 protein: CAISESPSSPRTDTQYF